Reported below is one T cell receptor (beta chain). Its antigen remains unknown. The data are from a study of cytomegalovirus exposure and HLA in healthy donors. Study-wide points: Per published reports, the classifier diagnosed cytomegalovirus status with high specificity and sensitivity. Roughly uniform depth of sequencing across donors was assumed in presence/absence analyses. Sequencing probably produced one cluster of sequence variants that were highly shared.

Primers: 60 Vbeta forward and 13 Jbeta reverse. TCRdb keeps only in-frame clones here, not all; method: immunoSEQ multiplex PCR. Among over 150,000 clones listed, roughly 78% were seen once. The CDR3 contains 13 residues. J gave up 2 bases and V 5 bases, and 5 bases lay outside the gene matches. Germline V CDR1 and CDR2: GTSNPN, SVGIG (reference sequence). Source material: PBMCs. The chain links TRBV30 to TRBJ2-7; TRBD1 agrees at 8 bases. This receptor was obtained from a girl aged 5-17 years in good health and CMV-seropositive. CDR3 DNA sequence: TGTGCCTGGCAGGGGGCCTTAGCCTACGAGCAGTACTTC. Its translation is CAWQGALAYEQYF. The variable domain in full, completed from reference TRBV30 and TRBJ2-7, reads SQTIHQWPATLVQPVGSPLSLECTVEGTSNPNLYWYRQAAGRGLQLLFYSVGIGQISSEVPQNLSASRPQDRQFILSSKKLLLSDSGFYLCAWQGALAYEQYFGPGTRLTVT.